The rows below give T cell receptor beta chains drawn from one sample of a study of cytomegalovirus exposure and HLA in healthy donors. Only in-frame clones appear in the TCRdb table, and some are missing; sequencing was by immunoSEQ multiplex PCR. The sample has 85,000 to 120,000 clones; 70% to 80% are singletons. The sequenced material came from PBMCs. Source of these receptors: a female donor in good health and CMV-seronegative. CDR3s include the opening cysteine and the closing phenylalanine or tryptophan. Fields, in order: clone size, J gene, D gene, V gene, CDR3 DNA, CDR3 protein. A D gene is named only where the DNA matches it firmly. The size entry is marked missing in some rows and otherwise reads once, few, many or a size class.

NA	TRBJ1-1	NA	TRBV11-2	TGTGCCAGCAGCCCTGACGGGGTCCTATACACTGAAGCTTTCTTT	CASSPDGVLYTEAFF
NA	TRBJ2-5	TRBD1	TRBV2	TGTGCCAGCAGTCGGGACAGGCAAGAGACCCAGTACTTC	CASSRDRQETQYF
NA	TRBJ2-1	NA	TRBV29-1	TGCAGCGTTGAAATGATGGGGGCAGGCTCCTACAATGAGCAGTTCTTC	CSVEMMGAGSYNEQFF
NA	TRBJ1-1	NA	TRBV7-2	TGTGCCAGCAGCTCAGGGTACAATCCGAGAAAAGCTTTCTTT	CASSSGYNPRKAFF
NA	TRBJ1-2	NA	TRBV10-2	TGCGCCAGCAGGGATCAGGGTGACTATGGCTACACCTTC	CASRDQGDYGYTF
few	TRBJ1-1	TRBD1	TRBV5-1	TGCGCCAGCAGCTTGCTGGGACAGGGTGTCCCGATGGTGACTGAAGCTTTCTTT	CASSLLGQGVPMVTEAFF
NA	TRBJ2-1	NA	TRBV27	TGTGCCAGCAGTGGAGTATACAATGAGCAGTTCTTC	CASSGVYNEQFF
NA	TRBJ2-3	NA	TRBV5-1	TGCGCCAGCAGCAGGGGACTGGATGGCACAGATACGCAGTATTTT	CASSRGLDGTDTQYF
NA	TRBJ2-7	NA	TRBV10-1	TGCGCCAGCAGTCCAGGGCCTACCTACGAGCAGTACTTC	CASSPGPTYEQYF
NA	TRBJ1-5	TRBD1	TRBV19	TGTGCCAGTAGTTCAGGGGGGTACGATCAGCCCCAGCATTTT	CASSSGGYDQPQHF
NA	TRBJ2-1	TRBD2	TRBV5-1	TGCGCCAGCAGCTTCAGGACTAGCGGGAGCCGGGGGAATGAGCAGTTCTTC	CASSFRTSGSRGNEQFF
few	TRBJ1-1	TRBD1	TRBV11-2	TGTGCCAGCAGCTCGGTCGGACAGGGCGACACTGAAGCTTTCTTT	CASSSVGQGDTEAFF
NA	TRBJ2-3	TRBD2	TRBV7-9	TGTGCCAGCAATAGCGGGAGCAGGGCAGATACGCAGTATTTT	CASNSGSRADTQYF
once	TRBJ2-1	NA	TRBV10-3	TGTGCCATGGGAGGCCCTCCCGAGCAGTTCTTC	CAMGGPPEQFF
NA	TRBJ2-7	NA	TRBV13	TGTGCCAGCAGCGGGACACTCTCCTACGAGCAGTACTTC	CASSGTLSYEQYF
NA	TRBJ1-5	NA	TRBV7-2	TGTGCCAGCAGCTTTGCCCCAGGCCCCGATCAGCCCCAGCATTTT	CASSFAPGPDQPQHF
NA	TRBJ1-2	TRBD1	TRBV2	TGTGCCAGCAACCGGGACAGGGCTGAAAATTATGGCTACACCTTC	CASNRDRAENYGYTF
few	TRBJ2-7	TRBD2	TRBV7-3	TGTGCCAGCAGCGAGTTTAACGGGAGGGGTTACGAGCAGTACTTC	CASSEFNGRGYEQYF
few	TRBJ2-1	TRBD2	TRBV5-1	TGCGCCAGCAGCTTGGCCGGACTAGTGTGGCGCAATGAGCAGTTCTTC	CASSLAGLVWRNEQFF
NA	TRBJ2-7	TRBD2	TRBV7-8	TGTGCCAGCAGTTCTCTCCCCCCCCGAGCGGGGTCCCCCTACGAGCAGTACTTC	CASSSLPPRAGSPYEQYF
few	TRBJ2-1	NA	TRBV27	TGTGCCAGCAGTTCGAGGCAGGGCACCTACAATGAGCAGTTCTTC	CASSSRQGTYNEQFF
NA	TRBJ2-7	TRBD1	TRBV5-1	TGCGCCAGCAGCTTGGTAGGACAGGGAACCTACGAGCAGTACTTC	CASSLVGQGTYEQYF
NA	TRBJ2-1	TRBD2	TRBV5-1	TGCGCCAGCAGCTTGAGGGGACTAGCGGGAGGTAGGGGTTACAATGAGCAGTTCTTC	CASSLRGLAGGRGYNEQFF
NA	TRBJ2-7	TRBD1	TRBV27	TGTGCCAGCGGCCCCGGGACAGGAGCCTACGAGCAGTACTTC	CASGPGTGAYEQYF
NA	TRBJ2-1	NA	TRBV20-1	TGCAGTGCTAGAGTTCTATCGGAGCAGTTCTTC	CSARVLSEQFF
NA	TRBJ2-1	NA	TRBV5-1	TGCGCCAGCAGCCCGAGACCCCCCCGGCAGGGTTCCTACAATGAGCAGTTCTTC	CASSPRPPRQGSYNEQFF
few	TRBJ2-5	TRBD1	TRBV19	TGTGCCAGTAGTATAGGGGGACAGGGGAGGGGAGAGACCCAGTACTTC	CASSIGGQGRGETQYF
NA	TRBJ2-5	TRBD2	TRBV27	TGTGCCAGCAGTCCGGGGACTAGCGGGTCACGGGAGACCCAGTACTTC	CASSPGTSGSRETQYF
NA	TRBJ2-5	TRBD2	TRBV7-9	TGTGCCAGCAGCTGGGGGGGTAGCCGGGAGACCCAGTACTTC	CASSWGGSRETQYF
NA	TRBJ2-1	TRBD2	TRBV27	TGTGCCAGCAGTCACGGGACTAACAGATACAATGAGCAGTTCTTC	CASSHGTNRYNEQFF
NA	TRBJ2-5	NA	TRBV30	TGTGCCTGGACGCGGCAGAGATACCAAGAGACCCAGTACTTC	CAWTRQRYQETQYF
few	TRBJ1-4	NA	TRBV14	TGTGCCAGCAGCCGCGGACAGCTTGAAAAACTGTTTTTT	CASSRGQLEKLFF
few	TRBJ2-5	TRBD2	TRBV7-9	TGTGCCAGCAACCTCGGAGCGGGAGAGGGGGAGACCCAGTACTTC	CASNLGAGEGETQYF
few	TRBJ2-3	TRBD1	TRBV6-4	TGTGCCACCTCGGACAGGGGTCAGAAAGATACGCAGTATTTT	CATSDRGQKDTQYF
NA	TRBJ2-3	NA	TRBV2	TGTGCCAGCAGTGTCCGGACTCCGCAAACAGATACGCAGTATTTT	CASSVRTPQTDTQYF
NA	TRBJ2-7	TRBD2	TRBV4-3	TGCGCCAGCAGCCAAGAGACTAGCACCCACTACGAGCAGTACTTC	CASSQETSTHYEQYF
NA	TRBJ2-7	TRBD2	TRBV5-5	TGTGCCAGCAGACACCTAGCGGGAGAGGTATACGAGCAGTACTTC	CASRHLAGEVYEQYF
NA	TRBJ2-1	NA	TRBV2	TGTGCCAGCACCCCGGGACAGGGGACTAGCGGTTCCTACAATGAGCAGTTCTTC	CASTPGQGTSGSYNEQFF
NA	TRBJ2-3	NA	TRBV28	TGTGCCAGCAGTACTCGGACTAGCACAGATACGCAGTATTTT	CASSTRTSTDTQYF
NA	TRBJ2-3	NA	TRBV7-9	TGTGCCAGCAGCTTAGTCCAGGTACTGGATACGCAGTATTTT	CASSLVQVLDTQYF
once	TRBJ2-7	TRBD2	TRBV7-9	TGTGCCAGCAGCCCCGCTAGCGGGAGCTCCTACGAGCAGTACTTC	CASSPASGSSYEQYF
once	TRBJ2-3	TRBD2	TRBV5-4	TGTGCCAGCAGTTCCGGGACTAGCGGGGTCACAGATACGCAGTATTTT	CASSSGTSGVTDTQYF
NA	TRBJ1-1	NA	TRBV5-4	TGTGCCAGCAGCTCAATTGACAGCGACTACACTGAAGCTTTCTTT	CASSSIDSDYTEAFF
NA	TRBJ2-3	NA	TRBV2	TGTGCCAGCAGGCGGGCCGACGTCAGAGATACGCAGTATTTT	CASRRADVRDTQYF
few	TRBJ2-4	TRBD1	TRBV5-5	TGTGCCAGCAGCTTGGACAGGGGCCGGGGTTTGGCCAAAAACATTCAGTACTTC	CASSLDRGRGLAKNIQYF
NA	TRBJ2-7	TRBD2	TRBV10-3	TGTGCCATCAGTGAGCCCGGACTAGCGGGAGACAACGAGCAGTACTTC	CAISEPGLAGDNEQYF
NA	TRBJ2-1	TRBD2	TRBV7-9	TGTGCCAGCAGCTGGGGGGGACTAGCGTCGGGGAATGAGCAGTTCTTC	CASSWGGLASGNEQFF
few	TRBJ2-7	NA	TRBV7-6	TGTGCCAGCAGCTTATTTGCCGGGAGTGGTCAGGACGAGCAGTACTTC	CASSLFAGSGQDEQYF
NA	TRBJ2-2	TRBD2	TRBV5-6	TGTGCCAGCAGCTTGAGGCTAGCGGGAGCAACCGGGGAGCTGTTTTTT	CASSLRLAGATGELFF
NA	TRBJ1-2	TRBD1	TRBV19	TGTGCCAGTAGCAACAGGGGATTGGATGGCTACACCTTC	CASSNRGLDGYTF